This TCR beta chain was documented in a study of cytomegalovirus exposure and HLA in healthy donors. The CDR3 spans 15 residues. Germline V gene lookup returns CDR1 MNHEY and CDR2 SVGAGI. Trimming took 2 bases from V and 6 from J, leaving 17 bases between them. About this clone: Its antigen remains unknown.

Study-wide points: Among the CMV-associated chains, three were confirmed in vitro as specific for CMV antigens.

PCR used 60 Vbeta primers and 13 Jbeta primers. Profiled with immunoSEQ multiplex PCR; TCRdb holds only in-frame clones, not every one. In the table there are approximately 110,000 clones, about two thirds of which are singletons. This sequence joins TRBV6-5 and TRBJ2-7, with D unresolved. The source of this sequence is a woman in her thirties or forties in good health and CMV-seropositive. Sample: PBMCs. The chain's CDR3 is CASSYHRGKGGEQYF. The CDR3 region has the DNA TGTGCCAGCAGTTACCATCGAGGCAAAGGCGGCGAGCAGTACTTC.